These T cell receptor beta chains were read from a single sample in a study of cytomegalovirus exposure and HLA in healthy donors. TCRdb's copy holds only in-frame clones and misses some; the assay was immunoSEQ multiplex PCR. This repertoire shows about 150,000 clones, about 74% found once; its top ten account for approximately 3%. Sequences were obtained from PBMCs. The receptors were sampled from a male donor in good health and CMV-seronegative. Each CDR3 is given with its conserved first and last residue. D genes are given only for firm matches. Where a row states a size, it is once, few, many or the class of an expanded clone; other rows omit it.

v_call	clone_size	j_call	d_call	cdr3_aa	cdr3_nt
TRBV6-1	.	TRBJ2-1	TRBD2	CASSELAGGNEQFF	TGTGCCAGCAGTGAACTAGCGGGGGGCAATGAGCAGTTCTTC
TRBV15	.	TRBJ2-1	.	CATSNALGPGEQFF	TGTGCCACCAGCAACGCCCTTGGGCCTGGTGAGCAGTTCTTC
TRBV28	.	TRBJ2-2	TRBD1	CASRARDRNTGELFF	TGTGCCAGCAGGGCCCGGGACAGGAACACCGGGGAGCTGTTTTTT
TRBV5-4	.	TRBJ2-3	TRBD1	CASSWGQGADTQYF	TGTGCCAGCAGCTGGGGACAGGGGGCAGATACGCAGTATTTT
TRBV4-1	.	TRBJ1-1	TRBD1	CASSQDGPTGANTEAFF	TGCGCCAGCAGCCAAGATGGTCCGACAGGGGCTAACACTGAAGCTTTCTTT
TRBV18	.	TRBJ1-6	TRBD1	CASSLTDREVSPLHF	TGTGCCAGCTCACTTACCGACAGGGAGGTTTCACCCCTCCACTTT
TRBV2	.	TRBJ1-6	TRBD1	CASSKTGNSYNSPLHF	TGTGCCAGCAGTAAGACAGGGAACTCCTATAATTCACCCCTCCACTTT
TRBV10-3	.	TRBJ1-4	.	CAISESWRENEKLFF	TGTGCCATCAGTGAGTCGTGGCGGGAAAATGAAAAACTGTTTTTT
TRBV6-5	.	TRBJ2-1	.	CASSSLAFEQFF	TGTGCCAGCAGTTCGTTAGCGTTTGAGCAGTTCTTC
TRBV5-1	.	TRBJ2-1	TRBD2	CASSLREGPGNEQFF	TGCGCCAGCAGCTTACGGGAGGGCCCGGGGAATGAGCAGTTCTTC
TRBV2	.	TRBJ1-4	TRBD1	CASMMTGGFEKLFF	TGTGCCAGCATGATGACAGGGGGATTCGAAAAACTGTTTTTT
TRBV5-5	.	TRBJ2-2	.	CASSFTDINTGELFF	TGTGCCAGCAGCTTTACAGATATCAACACCGGGGAGCTGTTTTTT
TRBV7-9	.	TRBJ2-7	.	CASSLALGFDEQYF	TGTGCCAGCAGCTTAGCCTTGGGCTTCGACGAGCAGTACTTC
TRBV4-2	.	TRBJ2-7	.	CASSQDAQAGIGNEQYF	TGTGCCAGCAGCCAAGATGCGCAGGCGGGGATTGGGAACGAGCAGTACTTC
TRBV4-3	.	TRBJ2-1	TRBD2	CASSQGASGSSYNEQFF	TGCGCCAGCAGCCAAGGGGCTAGCGGGAGCTCCTACAATGAGCAGTTCTTC
TRBV9	.	TRBJ2-1	TRBD2	CASSHGGTSGRSYNEQFF	TGTGCCAGCAGCCATGGGGGCACTAGCGGGAGATCCTACAATGAGCAGTTCTTC
TRBV7-2	few	TRBJ2-7	.	CASSSRQSRGEQYF	TGTGCCAGCAGCTCGAGACAGTCAAGGGGCGAGCAGTACTTC
TRBV7-2	.	TRBJ2-1	TRBD2	CASSLGTSGGAGREQFF	TGTGCCAGCAGCTTAGGGACTAGCGGGGGGGCTGGCCGTGAGCAGTTCTTC
TRBV21-1	once	TRBJ1-5	.	CASSKAEQGNNQPQHF	TGTGCCAGCAGCAAAGCGGAACAGGGAAATAATCAGCCCCAGCATTTT
TRBV28	.	TRBJ2-5	.	CASSLSGMYQETQYF	TGTGCCAGCAGTTTAAGCGGAATGTACCAAGAGACCCAGTACTTC
TRBV6-4	.	TRBJ1-2	.	CASSDSACWGPAGSYGYTF	TGTGCCAGCAGTGACTCCGCCTGTTGGGGCCCGGCCGGTAGCTATGGCTACACCTTC
TRBV29-1	.	TRBJ2-2	.	CSVGSDTGELFF	TGCAGCGTTGGGTCGGACACCGGGGAGCTGTTTTTT
TRBV21-1	once	TRBJ2-3	.	CASSPGEASDTDTQYF	TGTGCCAGCAGCCCCGGGGAAGCTTCAGACACAGATACGCAGTATTTT
TRBV19	.	TRBJ1-1	TRBD1	CASSINRGGTEAFF	TGTGCCAGTAGTATAAACAGGGGCGGGACTGAAGCTTTCTTT
TRBV11-1	few	TRBJ2-5	TRBD2	CASSSVLAARETQYF	TGTGCCAGCAGCTCGGTTCTAGCGGCGAGAGAGACCCAGTACTTC
TRBV21-1	.	TRBJ2-3	.	CASSKDGRGTDTQYF	TGTGCCAGCAGCAAAGACGGGCGGGGCACAGATACGCAGTATTTT
TRBV7-9	.	TRBJ1-3	.	CASSLIVLEGAGNTIYF	TGTGCCAGCAGCTTAATAGTCTTGGAGGGAGCTGGAAACACCATATATTTT
TRBV11-2	.	TRBJ2-3	TRBD1	CASSPIGSGTGFNTDTQYF	TGTGCCAGCAGCCCAATCGGTTCCGGGACAGGGTTCAACACAGATACGCAGTATTTT
TRBV10-3	.	TRBJ2-3	TRBD2	CAISEGLAVTDTQYF	TGTGCCATCAGTGAAGGACTAGCGGTCACAGATACGCAGTATTTT
TRBV18	once	TRBJ2-7	TRBD2	CASSPPSPSGYEQYF	TGTGCCAGCTCACCACCGTCGCCTAGCGGCTACGAGCAGTACTTC
TRBV28	.	TRBJ1-1	.	CAVRGTEAFF	TGTGCCGTTCGGGGCACTGAAGCTTTCTTT
TRBV9	.	TRBJ1-6	TRBD1	CASSPTPGTGNSPLHF	TGTGCCAGCAGTCCAACACCCGGGACAGGGAATTCACCCCTCCACTTT
TRBV19	few	TRBJ1-1	TRBD1	CASSSGQGEAFF	TGTGCCAGTAGTTCAGGACAGGGTGAAGCTTTCTTT
TRBV11-2	.	TRBJ2-1	.	CASSSPREPEQFF	TGTGCCAGCAGCTCCCCCCGCGAACCTGAGCAGTTCTTC
TRBV5-1	.	TRBJ1-2	TRBD1	CASSETGGFGYTF	TGCGCCAGCAGCGAGACAGGGGGCTTTGGCTACACCTTC
TRBV5-1	.	TRBJ1-3	.	CASSFGQQPGNTIYF	TGCGCCAGCAGCTTCGGCCAGCAGCCGGGGAACACCATATATTTT
TRBV28	.	TRBJ1-5	.	CASSFKDMVNQPQHF	TGTGCCAGCAGTTTCAAGGACATGGTTAATCAGCCCCAGCATTTT
TRBV5-5	once	TRBJ2-1	.	CASSRTESGRFF	TGTGCCAGCAGCCGAACCGAGAGTGGTAGGTTCTTC
TRBV7-2	.	TRBJ2-3	.	CASSLVVPIADTQYF	TGTGCCAGCAGCTTAGTAGTCCCCATTGCGGATACGCAGTATTTT